This TCR beta chain was captured by sequencing in a study of CD8 T cells in Susac syndrome. Study summary: Within the sequenced group of Susac syndrome patients, five or six showed active disease and fewer than 10 were in remission.

Random hexamers primed reverse transcription of about 0.45 to 1 ug RNA. TCRdb reprocessed the immunoSEQ multiplex PCR reads via MiXCR and lists one record per CDR3 protein. Counted here are approximately 190,000 distinct CDR3 sequences, nearly 97% occurring once; the ten biggest clones make up approximately 0.1%. CD8+ and CD4+ T cells circulating in blood were sequenced for TCR beta. FACS was used to enrich TEMRA cells, whereas the CD8+ and CD4+ T cells were obtained by negative isolation. This clonotype originated in a human donor with Susac syndrome. Sequencing input: CD4+ T cells from PBMCs.

CDR3 region: CASTDRRSVYNEQFF. In nucleotides, the CDR3 is TGTGCCAGTACCGACAGGCGATCTGTCTACAATGAGCAGTTCTTC. This chain joins TRBV19 and TRBJ2-1, with a tentative D call TRBD1 (6 bases). This CDR3 spans 15 amino acids. Trimming took 7 bases from V and 3 from J, leaving 16 bases between them. The germline CDR1 and CDR2 sequences are LNHDA and SQIVND (reference sequence).